These 25 T cell receptor beta chains were sequenced from one sample in a study of radiotherapy plus CTLA-4 blockade in lung cancer. The repertoire was sequenced with immunoSEQ multiplex PCR; TCRdb's copy has only in-frame clones and lacks some. This sample has over 100,000 clones, with 70% to 85% found just once. The source was peripheral blood, collected from a patient treated with radiotherapy plus ipilimumab. Receptor source: a human donor with non-small cell lung cancer that progressed on radiotherapy plus ipilimumab. Some clones in this sample may be carry-over from other donors' samples.

The chain joins TRBV5-4 to TRBJ1-3, with D unclear. This CDR3 region has 15 residues. Germline assignment: CDR1 SGHNT and CDR2 YYREEE (reference sequence). V was pared by 3 bases and J by 3 bases, with 13 bases between. Here the CDR3 reads CASSSSRRDGNTIYF. CDR3 coding DNA: TGTGCCAGCAGCTCCTCTCGTAGGGATGGAAACACCATATATTTT. Full variable domain (outside the CDR3, taken from reference TRBV5-4 and TRBJ1-3): ETGVTQSPTHLIKTRGQQVTLRCSSQSGHNTVSWYQQALGQGPQFIFQYYREEENGRGNFPPRFSGLQFPNYSSELNVNALELDDSALYLCASSSSRRDGNTIYFGEGSWLTVV.

This clone was detected only once. This chain joins TRBV4-2 and TRBJ1-2, with D tentatively TRBD1 (6 bases). Germline V gene data show CDR1 as LGHNA and CDR2 as YNFKEQ. Trimming cost V 0 bases and J 8 bases, with 16 bases left between them. The CDR3 extends over 15 amino acids. As DNA, the CDR3 is TGTGCCAGCAGCCAAGATCCCGGGGGCGCGGGGGGCTACACCTTC. Its protein is CASSQDPGGAGGYTF.

This rearrangement joins TRBV10-2 to TRBJ1-3, with 7 bases lining up with TRBD1. This CDR3 is built from 13 residues. The ends lost 9 bases at V and 4 bases at J; junction bases unmatched: 6. Looked up from germline, CDR1 is WSHSY and CDR2 is SAAADI. CDR3 amino acids: CASAWDSGNTIYF. For the CDR3, the DNA is TGCGCCAGTGCCTGGGACAGCGGAAACACCATATATTTT.

This clone was seen more than once but under ten times. The chain is built from TRBV21-1 and TRBJ1-1. TRBV21-1 is classified as a pseudogene. The CDR3 length is 14 residues. The CDR3 DNA sequence: TGTGCCAGCAGCAAAGTGAAGGAAAACACTGAAGCTTTCTTT. The encoded protein is CASSKVKENTEAFF.

The CDR3 is CASSQGKDTAAEKLFF. Written as DNA, the CDR3 is TGTGCCAGCAGCCAGGGTAAGGATACAGCAGCTGAAAAACTGTTTTTT. V is TRBV4-2 and J is TRBJ1-4; D gene uncertain. Germline-derived CDR1 and CDR2 are LGHNA and YNFKEQ. CDR3 length equals 16 residues. Trimming took off 3 bases at V and 7 bases at J, with 18 bases between the two ends.

This clone was counted only a few times. V is TRBV27 and J is TRBJ1-5; weak D call: TRBD1 (6 bases). V lost 6 bases and J lost 0, with 18 bases in between. The CDR3 length is 17 residues. In germline, CDR1 is MNHEY, CDR2 SMNVEV (reference sequence). CDR3 amino acids: CASSTGQGFYSNQPQHF. In nucleotides, the CDR3 is TGTGCCAGCAGCACCGGCCAGGGGTTTTATAGCAATCAGCCCCAGCATTTT.

V gene TRBV9 combines with J gene TRBJ1-6, with a tentative D call TRBD1 (6 bases). Germline lookup yields CDR1 SGDLS and CDR2 YYNGEE. The length of the CDR3 is 15 residues. Trimming stripped 4 bases from V and 8 bases from J, with 16 bases between. Here the CDR3 reads CASSRDPGHDSPLHF. For the CDR3, the DNA is TGTGCCAGCAGCCGAGACCCGGGACACGATTCACCCCTCCACTTT.

The chain carries TRBV18 and TRBJ1-2; 7 positions agree with TRBD1. The trim removed 0 bases at V and 7 bases at J, leaving 8 bases unmatched. The CDR3 extends over 15 amino acids. The germline gives CDR1 KGHSH, CDR2 LQKENI. CDR3 sequence (DNA): TGTGCCAGCTCACCACCGACAGGGAACATAGGTGGCTACACCTTC. Translating it yields CASSPPTGNIGGYTF.

The chain is built from TRBV4-3 and TRBJ2-1; D might be TRBD2 (6 bases). Trimming took off 3 bases at V and 0 bases at J, with 12 bases between the two ends. CDR3 length: 16 amino acids. Germline-derived CDR1 and CDR2 are LGHNA and YSLEER. The CDR3 region has the DNA TGCGCCAGCAGCCAGAGACTGCGGGGCTCCTACAATGAGCAGTTCTTC. Protein product: CASSQRLRGSYNEQFF.

J is TRBJ2-7 and V is TRBV6-1; 10 bases agree with TRBD2. With 8 bases clipped from V and 3 bases from J, the junction kept 7 bases outside the gene matches. The germline CDR1 and CDR2 sequences are MNHNS and SASEGT. The CDR3 is 14 residues long. Here the CDR3 reads CASLRTSGRYEQYF. The DNA of the CDR3 is TGTGCCAGCCTCCGGACTAGCGGCCGCTACGAGCAGTACTTC.

V usage is TRBV4-1 and J usage is TRBJ2-4, with 9 bases that match TRBD1. Germline V gene lookup returns CDR1 MGHRA and CDR2 YSYEKL. This CDR3 contains 17 residues. V shed 4 bases and J 6 bases; nucleotides not matched to a gene: 13. DNA for the CDR3: TGCGCCAGCAGCCCTAGAACGGGACAGGGTTCCAGAAACATTCAGTACTTC. Its translation is CASSPRTGQGSRNIQYF.

The rearrangement joins TRBV11-2 to TRBJ2-7, with a weak D call TRBD1 (6 bases). Trimming stripped 5 bases from V and 1 base from J, with 21 bases between. Germline CDR1 and CDR2: SGHAT and FQNNGV. This CDR3 has 17 residues. The CDR3 here is CASSLSRGTFASYEQYF. In DNA, the CDR3 is TGTGCCAGCAGCCTCTCGAGGGGGACATTCGCGTCCTACGAGCAGTACTTC.

The chain has TRBV7-3 and TRBJ1-5; weak D call: TRBD1 (5 bases). The ends were cut back, 5 bases at V and 7 bases at J, with 15 bases in the middle. CDR1 and CDR2 from the germline V gene are SGHTA and FQGTGA. This CDR3 region has 14 residues. DNA for the CDR3: TGTGCCAGCAGCCCCTCAGGGTTCGGGCAGCCCCAGCATTTT. Amino acids: CASSPSGFGQPQHF.

This clone was recorded once. V gene TRBV11-3 combines with J gene TRBJ1-3, with D unresolved. Germline CDR1 SGHNT, CDR2 YENEEA. The CDR3 has 16 residues. V was cut by 0 bases and J by 0 bases, with 9 bases left in between. CDR3 bases: TGTGCCAGCAGCTTAGATCACCGTAGCTCTGGAAACACCATATATTTT. The encoded protein is CASSLDHRSSGNTIYF.

The V call is TRBV6-5, the J call TRBJ2-5, with 7 positions matching TRBD1. This CDR3 region has 14 residues. The V and J ends lost 2 bases and 5 bases, in that order; junction bases with no gene match: 5. Germline loops: CDR1 MNHEY, CDR2 SVGAGI. The CDR3 DNA reads as TGTGCCAGCAGTTACGACAGGGAATCGGAGACCCAGTACTTC. It translates to CASSYDRESETQYF.

This chain connects TRBV7-3 to TRBJ2-7; 7 bases align to TRBD1. V lost 5 bases to trimming and J lost 0 bases; unmatched junction nucleotides: 1. The CDR3 sequence is 13 residues long. Germline CDR1 reads SGHTA; CDR2 reads FQGTGA. The CDR3 nucleotides are TGTGCCAGCAGCCCAGGGGGCTCCTACGAGCAGTACTTC. Amino acids: CASSPGGSYEQYF.

The rearrangement links TRBV2 to TRBJ2-5; 9 bases are a match to TRBD2. The V segment lost 2 bases and the J segment 5 bases; nucleotides outside the gene matches: 6. The CDR3 length is 15 residues. Germline V gene sequence: CDR1 SNHLY, CDR2 FYNNEI. This CDR3 is CASSENLAGLETQYF. The CDR3 coding sequence is TGTGCCAGCAGTGAAAATCTAGCGGGGTTGGAGACCCAGTACTTC.

This clone was counted between two and nine times. The chain couples TRBV6-5 to TRBJ2-2; TRBD2 matches at 8 bases. After removal of 6 bases from V and 8 bases from J, the junction contained 8 bases not matched to a gene. The CDR3 totals 14 residues. Per germline, CDR1 MNHEY and CDR2 SVGAGI. CDR3 in amino acids: CASRNSGAVGELFF. CDR3 coding DNA: TGTGCCAGCAGAAATAGCGGGGCCGTAGGGGAGCTGTTTTTT.

DNA of the CDR3: TGTGCCAGCAGTTTCGTCATTCCGACAGGGGGCGGCTACACCTTC. Protein sequence: CASSFVIPTGGGYTF. V gene TRBV6-6 combines with J gene TRBJ1-2, with 10 bases aligning to TRBD1. CDR3 size: 15 residues. Unmatched junction bases numbered 10, after V lost 4 bases and J lost 8 bases. Germline CDR1 MNHNY, CDR2 SVGAGI (reference sequence).

J is TRBJ1-1 and V is TRBV4-2; D may be TRBD1 (5 bases). The CDR3 contains 16 residues. CDR1 and CDR2 from the germline V gene are LGHNA and YNFKEQ. The V end was cut by 4 bases, the J end by 1 base, with 16 bases between. CDR3 nucleotide sequence: TGTGCCAGCAGCCCGGGGGGGGATGAGCCGAACACTGAAGCTTTCTTT. Its translation is CASSPGGDEPNTEAFF.

The DNA of the CDR3 is TGTGCCAGCAGCCAACCCGGGACAGGGGGCTTTCACTATGGCTACACCTTC. It specifies CASSQPGTGGFHYGYTF. The chain has TRBV4-2 and TRBJ1-2; the match to TRBD1 covers 12 bases. In germline, CDR1 is LGHNA, CDR2 YNFKEQ. The ends lost 2 bases at V and 3 bases at J; junction bases unmatched: 7. This CDR3 has 17 residues.

This chain links TRBV15 with TRBJ1-5; TRBD1 matches at 8 bases. Per germline, CDR1 LNHNV and CDR2 YYDKDF (reference sequence). Trimming removed 1 base from V and 2 bases from J; junction bases left unmatched: 4. This CDR3 contains 16 residues. The DNA for the CDR3 is TGTGCCACCAGCAGAGGAACAGGGGGTGGCAATCAGCCCCAGCATTTT. It is translated as CATSRGTGGGNQPQHF.

This rearrangement joins TRBV4-3 to TRBJ2-2; 12 nucleotides align to TRBD2. There are 16 residues in the CDR3. Germline CDR1 reads LGHNA; CDR2 reads YSLEER. The V gene end was trimmed by 3 bases and the J gene end by 5 bases; junction bases not matched to a gene: 4. CDR3 bases: TGCGCCAGCAGCCATAGACTAGCGGGGGTTACCGGGGAGCTGTTTTTT. Its translation: CASSHRLAGVTGELFF.

The rearrangement links TRBV7-2 to TRBJ2-5; D unresolved. Germline V gives CDR1 SGHTA, CDR2 FQGNSA. Trimming stripped 1 base from V and 2 bases from J, with 8 bases between. The CDR3 spans 14 residues. This chain's CDR3 is CASSLVASQETQYF. The CDR3 DNA is TGTGCCAGCAGCTTAGTGGCTAGTCAAGAGACCCAGTACTTC.

The chain uses TRBV6-1 and TRBJ1-5; 8 bases align to TRBD1. Germline CDR1 reads MNHNS; CDR2 reads SASEGT. This CDR3 spans 16 amino acids. The V and J ends lost 0 bases and 5 bases, in that order; junction bases with no gene match: 6. Written as DNA, the CDR3 is TGTGCCAGCAGTGAAGCTGTCGGGACAGGAGATCAGCCCCAGCATTTT. This translates into CASSEAVGTGDQPQHF.